Included here is one T cell receptor beta chain sequence, with context. No count is recorded, yet this clonotype rates as large (0.1 to 1%) from its frequency. The antigen it recognizes is unknown. The listed sequencing device is Illumina MiSeq. TCRdb reprocessed the reads, reporting each CDR3 protein sequence once and no DNA. This sample's table has entries for about 1,000 distinct CDR3 sequences. The ten largest clones add up to under 13% of the sample. From cysteine to phenylalanine, the CDR3 is 13 amino acids long. No DNA is recorded. As encoded in the germline V gene, CDR1 is MNHEY while CDR2 is SVGAGI. This sample is drawn from a study of diagnostic markers for celiac disease (dated by TCRdb to between 2020 and 2021).

The material sequenced was either unsorted cells or a sorted T cell fraction (not recorded which). The receptor's source is a human donor. The receptor chain draws on TRBV6-5 and TRBJ1-1; TCRdb reports TRBD1, a call that lacks DNA to check it against. The CDR3 sequence is CASSITGGFEAFF.